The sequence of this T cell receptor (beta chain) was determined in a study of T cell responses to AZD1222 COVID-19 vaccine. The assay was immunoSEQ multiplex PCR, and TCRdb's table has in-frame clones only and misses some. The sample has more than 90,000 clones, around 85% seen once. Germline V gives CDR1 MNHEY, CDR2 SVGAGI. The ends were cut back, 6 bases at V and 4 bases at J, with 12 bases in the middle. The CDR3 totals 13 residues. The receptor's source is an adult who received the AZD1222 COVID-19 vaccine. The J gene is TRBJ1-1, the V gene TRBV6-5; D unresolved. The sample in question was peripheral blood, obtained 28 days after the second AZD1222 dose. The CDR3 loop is CASRGAGSTEAFF. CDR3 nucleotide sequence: TGTGCCAGCAGGGGAGCGGGAAGCACTGAAGCTTTCTTT.